This T cell receptor (beta chain) is drawn from a study of preoperative IRX-2 immunotherapy in early breast cancer. The treatment: preoperative locoregional IRX-2 cytokine immunotherapy. Preoperative locoregional IRX-2 cytokine immunotherapy was tested in the phase Ib source study. The assay was immunoSEQ multiplex PCR, and TCRdb's table has in-frame clones only and misses some. Of 35,000 to 45,000 clones listed, approximately 80% were seen once; the top ten hold around 1.5%. Germline CDR1 reads GTSNPN; CDR2 reads SVGIG (reference sequence). Trimming cost V 1 base and J 10 bases, with 13 bases left between them. The CDR3 extends over 12 amino acids.

The chain uses TRBV30 and TRBJ1-1, with D maybe TRBD1 (5 bases). This sample comprised lymph node tissue, obtained after IRX-2 immunotherapy. The sequence was collected from a human donor with breast cancer. CDR3 nucleotides: TGTGCCTGGAGTGCAGATATGAGGGGAGCTTTCTTT. This gives the protein CAWSADMRGAFF.